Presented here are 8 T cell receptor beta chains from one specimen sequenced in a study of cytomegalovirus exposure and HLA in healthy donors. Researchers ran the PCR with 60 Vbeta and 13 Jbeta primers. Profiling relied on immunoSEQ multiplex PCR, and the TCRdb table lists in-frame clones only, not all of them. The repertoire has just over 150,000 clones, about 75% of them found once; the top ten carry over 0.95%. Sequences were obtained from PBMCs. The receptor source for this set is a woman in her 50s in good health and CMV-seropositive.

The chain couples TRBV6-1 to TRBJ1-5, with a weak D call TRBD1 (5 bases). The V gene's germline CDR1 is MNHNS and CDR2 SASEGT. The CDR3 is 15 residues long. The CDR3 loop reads CDAGPGGASNQPQHF. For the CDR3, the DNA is TGTGATGCGGGGCCAGGCGGGGCGAGCAATCAGCCCCAGCATTTT.

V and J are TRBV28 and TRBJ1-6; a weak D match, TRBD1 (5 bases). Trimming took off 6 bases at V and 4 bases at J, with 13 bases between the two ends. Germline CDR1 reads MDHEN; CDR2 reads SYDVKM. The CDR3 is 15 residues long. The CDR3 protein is CASRAGTPYNSPLHF. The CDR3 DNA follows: TGTGCCAGCAGGGCCGGGACTCCGTATAATTCACCCCTCCACTTT. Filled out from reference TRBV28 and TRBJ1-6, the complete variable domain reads DVKVTQSSRYLVKRTGEKVFLECVQDMDHENMFWYRQDPGLGLRLIYFSYDVKMKEKGDIPEGYSVSREKKERFSLILESASTNQTSMYLCASRAGTPYNSPLHFGNGTRLTVT.

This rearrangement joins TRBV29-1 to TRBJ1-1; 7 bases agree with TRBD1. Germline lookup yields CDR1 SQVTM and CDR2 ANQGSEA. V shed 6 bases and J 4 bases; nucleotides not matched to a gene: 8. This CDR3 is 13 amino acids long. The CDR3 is CSVRGTLGTEAFF. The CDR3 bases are TGCAGCGTCAGGGGGACACTGGGCACTGAAGCTTTCTTT.

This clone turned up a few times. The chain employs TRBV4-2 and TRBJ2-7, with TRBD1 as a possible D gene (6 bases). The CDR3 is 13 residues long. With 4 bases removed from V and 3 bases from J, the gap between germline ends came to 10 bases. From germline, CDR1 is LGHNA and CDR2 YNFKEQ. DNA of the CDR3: TGTGCCAGCAGCCGGGACACCTACTACGAGCAGTACTTC. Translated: CASSRDTYYEQYF.

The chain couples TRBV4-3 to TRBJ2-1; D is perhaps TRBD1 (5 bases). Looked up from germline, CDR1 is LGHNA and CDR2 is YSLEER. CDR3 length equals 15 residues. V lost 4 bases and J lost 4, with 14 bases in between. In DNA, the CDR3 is TGCGCCAGCAGCCGAACCTGGACAATTTACAATGAGCAGTTCTTC. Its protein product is CASSRTWTIYNEQFF.

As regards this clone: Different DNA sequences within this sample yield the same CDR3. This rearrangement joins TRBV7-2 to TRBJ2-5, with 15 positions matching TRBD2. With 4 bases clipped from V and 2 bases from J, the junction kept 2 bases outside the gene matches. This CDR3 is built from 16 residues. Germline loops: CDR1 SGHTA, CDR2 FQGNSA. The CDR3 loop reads CASSSGLAGGQETQYF. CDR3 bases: TGTGCCAGCAGCTCAGGACTAGCGGGGGGGCAAGAGACCCAGTACTTC. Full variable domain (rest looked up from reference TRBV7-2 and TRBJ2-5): GAGVSQSPSNKVTEKGKDVELRCDPISGHTALYWYRQSLGQGLEFLIYFQGNSAPDKSGLPSDRFSAERTGGSVSTLTIQRTQQEDSAVYLCASSSGLAGGQETQYFGPGTRLLVL.

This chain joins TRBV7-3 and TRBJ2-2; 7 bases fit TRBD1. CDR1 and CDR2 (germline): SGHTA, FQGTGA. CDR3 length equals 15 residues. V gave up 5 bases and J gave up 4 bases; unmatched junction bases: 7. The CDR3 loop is CASSPLTGFTGELFF. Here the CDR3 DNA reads TGTGCCAGCAGCCCCTTGACAGGGTTCACCGGGGAGCTGTTTTTT.

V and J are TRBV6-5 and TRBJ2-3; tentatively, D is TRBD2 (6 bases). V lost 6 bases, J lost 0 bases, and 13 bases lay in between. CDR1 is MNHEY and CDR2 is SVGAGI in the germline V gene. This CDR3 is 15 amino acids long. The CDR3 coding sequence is TGTGCCAGCAGGCAGCGGGTCGCTAGCACAGATACGCAGTATTTT. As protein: CASRQRVASTDTQYF.